This passage covers 25 T cell receptor beta chains from one sample sequenced in a study of T cell responses to AZD1222 COVID-19 vaccine. Generated by immunoSEQ multiplex PCR, the TCRdb table keeps only in-frame clones and is missing some. The table shows fewer than 150,000 clones, with around 89% occurring only once. Sequences were derived from peripheral blood, sampled 28 days after the second AZD1222 dose. These receptors all stem from an adult who received the AZD1222 COVID-19 vaccine.

The CDR3 DNA sequence: TGTGCCAGCAGCTCAGGGGGCGGCTACACCTTC. Translated: CASSSGGGYTF. The genes are TRBV11-2 and TRBJ1-2; 8 bases are shared with TRBD1. CDR3 length equals 11 residues. J lost 8 bases, V lost 4 bases, and 0 bases had no gene match. The germline CDR1 and CDR2 sequences are SGHAT and FQNNGV.

This chain connects TRBV28 to TRBJ2-7; TRBD1 matches at 12 bases. Germline lookup yields CDR1 MDHEN and CDR2 SYDVKM. V was pared by 8 bases and J by 2 bases, with 10 bases of the junction left unmatched. The length of the CDR3 is 16 residues. The CDR3 nucleotides read TGTGCCAGCGCGGGACAGGGGGCAGGCTCGCCCTACGAGCAGTACTTC. Translating it yields CASAGQGAGSPYEQYF.

The J gene is TRBJ1-5, the V gene TRBV18, with 7 bases that match TRBD1. Germline V lookup: CDR1 KGHSH, CDR2 LQKENI. V dropped 5 bases and J dropped 8; count of bases not matched to a gene: 12. This CDR3 has 15 amino acids. CDR3 DNA sequence: TGTGCCAGCTCAGGTCAGGACAGGCTTGGCGAGCCCCAGCATTTT. Residues: CASSGQDRLGEPQHF.

This clone was detected only once. Distinct nucleotide sequences in the sample also encode this CDR3. The gene calls are TRBV6-2 or TRBV6-3 and TRBJ2-7; no clear D. Germline V CDR1 and CDR2: MNHEY, SVGEGT. The CDR3 is 11 residues long. Trimming cost V 6 bases and J 3 bases, with 6 bases left between them. The DNA of the CDR3 is TGTGCCAGCAGCCCCAACTACGAGCAGTACTTC. Translating gives CASSPNYEQYF.

V gene TRBV7-2 combines with J gene TRBJ1-2; tentative D call: TRBD1 (6 bases). The V end was cut by 5 bases, the J end by 4 bases, with 20 bases between. The V gene's germline CDR1 is SGHTA and CDR2 FQGNSA. This CDR3 has 16 residues. The CDR3 loop is CASSTQPGQNSYGYTF. In DNA form, the CDR3 reads TGTGCCAGCAGCACACAGCCGGGACAAAACTCCTATGGCTACACCTTC.

This clone was picked up one time. Other DNA sequences in this specimen translate into the identical CDR3. The DNA for the CDR3 is TGTGCCAGTAGTATCCAGGGGAACACTGAAGCTTTCTTT. As protein: CASSIQGNTEAFF. The chain combines TRBV19 with TRBJ1-1, with D maybe TRBD1 (5 bases). This CDR3 contains 13 residues. The germline V gene has CDR1 LNHDA and CDR2 SQIVND (reference sequence). Trimming shortened V by 3 bases and J by 1 base, and 6 bases separated the two germline ends.

This clone was found once. The rearrangement uses TRBV3-1 (or the pseudogene TRBV3-2) and TRBJ1-1; D gene unclear. This CDR3 is 14 amino acids long. Trimming removed 4 bases at V and 6 bases at J, with 15 bases between. Germline V gene data show CDR1 as LGHDT and CDR2 as YNNKEL (reference sequence). CDR3 sequence: CASSLREGTSEAFF. The CDR3 DNA reads as TGTGCCAGCAGCCTCCGTGAGGGAACTTCTGAAGCTTTCTTT.

J is TRBJ2-3 and V is TRBV19; 8 bases line up with TRBD1. CDR3 length equals 16 residues. V was pared by 4 bases and J by 2 bases, with 8 bases of the junction left unmatched. Germline CDR1 and CDR2: LNHDA and SQIVND (reference sequence). The CDR3, as DNA: TGTGCCAGTAGTACAGGGACAGGTTCCGTCACAGATACGCAGTATTTT. Protein product: CASSTGTGSVTDTQYF.

CDR3 sequence (DNA): TGTGCCAGCAGCCTGGGACAGGATTCTAACTATGGCTACACCTTC. Translation gives CASSLGQDSNYGYTF. The gene calls are TRBV28 and TRBJ1-2; 8 bases match TRBD1. The CDR3 runs 15 residues. V was clipped by 6 bases and J by 0 bases; unmatched bases: 6. Germline V CDR1 and CDR2: MDHEN, SYDVKM.

The gene calls are TRBV14 and TRBJ2-5; no definite D call. Germline lookup yields CDR1 SGHDN and CDR2 FVKESK. The germline V and J ends were trimmed by 6 bases and 5 bases, with 7 bases remaining between them. The CDR3 runs 11 residues. The CDR3 DNA is TGTGCCAGCAGTCGAAGGGAGACCCAGTACTTC. Translated, it gives CASSRRETQYF.

J is TRBJ2-7 and V is TRBV2, with TRBD2 as a possible D gene (5 bases). Trimming took 7 bases from V and 2 from J, leaving 9 bases between them. Germline V lookup: CDR1 SNHLY, CDR2 FYNNEI. This CDR3 contains 12 residues. The CDR3 sequence: CASTRGAYEQYF. CDR3 coding DNA: TGTGCCAGCACCCGGGGAGCCTACGAGCAGTACTTC.

V is TRBV5-6 and J is TRBJ1-1; D is uncertain. V lost 0 bases and J lost 6, with 12 bases in between. CDR1 is SGHDT and CDR2 is YYEEEE in the germline V gene. This CDR3 is built from 14 residues. The CDR3: CASSLGWGTAEAFF. In DNA, the CDR3 is TGTGCCAGCAGCTTGGGGTGGGGAACCGCTGAAGCTTTCTTT. Looking up the rest from reference TRBV5-6 and TRBJ1-1 gives the full variable domain: DAGVTQSPTHLIKTRGQQVTLRCSPKSGHDTVSWYQQALGQGPQFIFQYYEEEERQRGNFPDRFSGHQFPNYSSELNVNALLLGDSALYLCASSLGWGTAEAFFGQGTRLTVV.

V gene TRBV7-2 combines with J gene TRBJ2-3; 9 bases map to TRBD1. The CDR3 runs 14 residues. The germline CDR1 and CDR2 sequences are SGHTA and FQGNSA. V trimming: 7 bases; J trimming: 1 base; junction bases outside the gene matches: 3. The DNA for the CDR3 is TGTGCCAGCATTCGGGACAGGGGCACAGATACGCAGTATTTT. Its protein is CASIRDRGTDTQYF.

This clone has just one count. The CDR3 protein is CASSPLTAPNEKLFF. The DNA of the CDR3 is TGTGCCAGCAGCCCCTTGACAGCCCCTAATGAAAAACTGTTTTTT. The V call is TRBV7-6, the J call TRBJ1-4, with a possible D match to TRBD1 (5 bases). The CDR3 length is 15 residues. Trimming stripped 5 bases from V and 3 bases from J, with 13 bases between. CDR1 and CDR2 from the germline V gene are SGHVS and FNYEAQ.

The genes are TRBV4-3 and TRBJ1-4; the D gene is possibly TRBD1 (6 bases). This CDR3 spans 13 amino acids. V was shortened by 0 bases and J by 10 bases, with 9 bases between the two germline ends. CDR1 is LGHNA, CDR2 YSLEER, per germline. This CDR3 reads CASSQDTGRKLFF. CDR3 DNA: TGCGCCAGCAGCCAAGATACAGGGAGAAAACTGTTTTTT.

This chain links TRBV3-1 (or the pseudogene TRBV3-2) with TRBJ1-5; a possible D gene is TRBD1 (5 bases). From germline, CDR1 is LGHDT and CDR2 YNNKEL (reference sequence). Trimming pared 5 bases from V and 2 bases from J, leaving 13 bases between. The CDR3 is 15 amino acids. CDR3 bases: TGTGCCAGCAGCACAGGTCTGGCGGGCAATCAGCCCCAGCATTTT. Residues: CASSTGLAGNQPQHF.

The V call is TRBV3-1 (or the pseudogene TRBV3-2), the J call TRBJ1-6, with 8 nucleotides matching TRBD1. Unmatched junction bases numbered 7, after V lost 3 bases and J lost 0 bases. Germline CDR1 LGHDT, CDR2 YNNKEL (reference sequence). The CDR3 has 18 amino acids. CDR3 sequence: CASSQGTGGSSYNSPLHF. The CDR3 coding sequence is TGTGCCAGCAGCCAGGGGACAGGTGGAAGCTCCTATAATTCACCCCTCCACTTT.

The chain combines TRBV9 with TRBJ2-2; 14 bases align to TRBD2. CDR3 size: 16 residues. After removal of 4 bases from V and 4 bases from J, the junction contained 3 bases not matched to a gene. The V gene's germline CDR1 is SGDLS and CDR2 YYNGEE. The CDR3 nucleotides read TGTGCCAGCAGCAGGACTAGCGGGGGGCCCACCGGGGAGCTGTTTTTT. Encoded protein: CASSRTSGGPTGELFF. The whole variable domain, filled in from reference TRBV9 and TRBJ2-2, reads DSGVTQTPKHLITATGQRVTLRCSPRSGDLSVYWYQQSLDQGLQFLIQYYNGEERAKGNILERFSAQQFPDLHSELNLSSLELGDSALYFCASSRTSGGPTGELFFGEGSRLTVL.

The CDR3 here is CASSFSPSGGGYTGELFF. The DNA for the CDR3 is TGTGCCAGCAGTTTTTCTCCTAGCGGGGGTGGATACACCGGGGAGCTGTTTTTT. V gene TRBV27 combines with J gene TRBJ2-2; 10 bases agree with TRBD2. After removal of 3 bases from V and 3 bases from J, the junction contained 10 bases not matched to a gene. CDR3 size: 18 residues. Germline CDR1 is MNHEY and CDR2 is SMNVEV (reference sequence).

This chain uses TRBV5-8 with TRBJ2-7; 7 nucleotides agree with TRBD2. The junction had 5 bases not matched to a gene; V was cut back by 3 bases and J by 5 bases. Germline assignment: CDR1 SGHTS and CDR2 YDEGEE. CDR3 length equals 13 residues. The CDR3 is CASSSRGFDEQYF. The CDR3 DNA reads TGTGCCAGCAGCTCGCGGGGGTTCGACGAGCAGTACTTC.

The CDR3 DNA follows: TGTGCCAGCAGCATCGTTGCTAACTATGGCTACACCTTC. Its translation: CASSIVANYGYTF. The chain recombines TRBV6-2 or TRBV6-3 with TRBJ1-2; D gene unclear. The CDR3 spans 13 residues. V was cut by 6 bases and J by 0 bases, with 8 bases left in between. Germline CDR1 MNHEY, CDR2 SVGEGT.

CDR3 amino acids: CSVATGDEQFF. The DNA for the CDR3 is TGCAGCGTCGCGACAGGGGACGAGCAGTTCTTC. The rearrangement uses TRBV29-1 and TRBJ2-1, with TRBD1 identical over 8 bases. The CDR3 has 11 residues. Germline V gives CDR1 SQVTM, CDR2 ANQGSEA. V gave up 6 bases and J gave up 10 bases; unmatched junction bases: 5.

V usage is TRBV6-6 and J usage is TRBJ2-2; 7 nucleotides match TRBD2. CDR1 and CDR2 (germline): MNHNY, SVGAGI (reference sequence). The V and J ends lost 2 bases and 7 bases, in that order; junction bases with no gene match: 10. This CDR3 contains 16 residues. CDR3: CASSYQLARIGGELFF. In DNA, the CDR3 is TGTGCCAGCAGTTACCAACTAGCGCGCATAGGCGGGGAGCTGTTTTTT.

J is TRBJ2-3 and V is TRBV5-1, with 13 bases lining up with TRBD2. The CDR3 has 16 amino acids. Unmatched junction bases numbered 5, after V lost 0 bases and J lost 7 bases. Germline-derived CDR1 and CDR2 are SGHRS and YFSETQ. The CDR3 nucleotides read TGCGCCAGCAGCTTGGGGACTAGCGGGAGCCTTCATACGCAGTATTTT. Residues: CASSLGTSGSLHTQYF.

This clone was seen just once. This sequence joins TRBV6-5 and TRBJ1-2; D might be TRBD1 (5 bases). Deletions cut 2 bases from V and 4 bases from J, with 11 bases between. Germline CDR1 is MNHEY and CDR2 is SVGAGI. The CDR3 is 14 amino acids. In DNA form, the CDR3 reads TGTGCCAGCAGTTACCCAGGGAGTCCCTATGGCTACACCTTC. This gives the protein CASSYPGSPYGYTF.